One sample yielded the 13 T cell receptor beta chains listed below, sequenced in a study of shared clonotypes between healthy human individuals. Sequencing was performed with immunoSEQ multiplex PCR; in TCRdb, only in-frame clones are kept and a portion is missing. The sample consists of 2 million to 3 million clones, 80% to 95% of them appearing once. The sample comprised naive CD4+ T cells from PBMCs. The subset denotes: CD45RA+ positively selected. Receptors originate from a man between 18 and 35 years old in good health. Some clones in this sample may be carry-over from other donors' samples.

The chain recombines TRBV11-1 with TRBJ2-6; TRBD1 matches at 11 bases. The germline V gene encodes CDR1 SGHAT and CDR2 FQDESV (reference sequence). The V and J ends lost 5 bases and 1 base, in that order; junction bases with no gene match: 7. This CDR3 comprises 18 residues. The CDR3 spells CASSPGRDRGSGANVLTF. CDR3 DNA sequence: TGTGCCAGCAGCCCGGGCCGGGACAGGGGGTCTGGGGCCAACGTCCTGACTTTC.

This chain joins TRBV6-4 and TRBJ1-1; 9 bases line up with TRBD1. Germline assignment: CDR1 MRHNA and CDR2 SNTAGT. This CDR3 is 14 amino acids long. Trimming at V came to 6 bases and at J to 1 base, leaving 3 bases not matched to a gene. The CDR3 spells CASRRTGENTEAFF. DNA of the CDR3: TGTGCCAGCAGACGGACAGGGGAGAACACTGAAGCTTTCTTT.

V and J are TRBV6-6 and TRBJ2-5; D is unclear. The CDR3 is 15 residues long. Germline-derived CDR1 and CDR2 are MNHNY and SVGAGI (reference sequence). Trimming left V 2 bases short and J 5 bases short, with 15 bases between. The CDR3 sequence is CASSYSSLIGETQYF. The CDR3 DNA sequence: TGTGCCAGCAGTTACAGTAGTCTAATCGGGGAGACCCAGTACTTC.

This clone was seen more than once but under ten times. V gene TRBV30 combines with J gene TRBJ1-1; D is unresolved. The CDR3 sequence is 12 residues long. Between the trimmed V and J ends, which lost 4 bases and 8 bases, there was a span of 14 bases. CDR1 is GTSNPN and CDR2 is SVGIG in the germline V gene (reference sequence). The CDR3 region is CAWKSSSQEAFF. Written as DNA, the CDR3 is TGTGCCTGGAAAAGCTCGAGCCAAGAAGCTTTCTTT.

The chain joins TRBV5-5 to TRBJ2-2; 9 bases are shared with TRBD2. This CDR3 is built from 16 residues. Germline CDR1 reads SGHKS; CDR2 reads YYEKEE (reference sequence). Losses at the gene ends were 0 bases for V and 2 bases for J; bases not matched to a gene: 2. CDR3 protein: CASSLGLAVNTGELFF. The CDR3, as DNA: TGTGCCAGCAGCTTGGGACTAGCGGTTAACACCGGGGAGCTGTTTTTT.

The gene calls are TRBV4-1 and TRBJ2-7, with 10 positions matching TRBD1. This CDR3 region has 15 residues. The J segment lost 0 bases and the V segment lost 8 bases, leaving 7 bases of the junction unmatched. Germline V gene sequence: CDR1 MGHRA, CDR2 YSYEKL. The CDR3 loop is CASGVRTGGSYEQYF. The CDR3 nucleotides read TGCGCCAGCGGAGTGAGGACAGGGGGCTCCTACGAGCAGTACTTC.

This chain connects TRBV11-3 to TRBJ2-2, with D unresolved. CDR3 length equals 16 residues. The germline CDR1 and CDR2 sequences are SGHNT and YENEEA. Trimming removed 1 base at V and 8 bases at J, with 17 bases between. The CDR3 is CASSLAGEPGGGELFF. In nucleotides, the CDR3 is TGTGCCAGCAGCTTAGCTGGGGAACCAGGTGGTGGGGAGCTGTTTTTT.

As for this clone: Other DNA sequences in the sample encode the same CDR3. The J gene is TRBJ2-7, the V gene TRBV29-1; the D is unclear. The CDR3 is 11 residues long. Germline V gene data show CDR1 as SQVTM and CDR2 as ANQGSEA. Trimming removed 4 bases at V and 2 bases at J, with 6 bases between. In DNA form, the CDR3 reads TGCAGCGTTGGAAGCCCCTACGAGCAGTACTTC. Its protein product is CSVGSPYEQYF.

CDR3 amino acids: CASSLAPSGSGEQYF. CDR3 nucleotides: TGCGCCAGCAGCTTGGCCCCTAGCGGGAGTGGCGAGCAGTACTTC. The rearrangement joins TRBV5-1 to TRBJ2-7; 10 nucleotides agree with TRBD2. With V trimmed by 0 bases and J by 6 bases, 6 bases remained unmatched. This CDR3 contains 15 residues. CDR1 and CDR2 from the germline V gene are SGHRS and YFSETQ.

The genes are TRBV28 and TRBJ2-7, with D possibly being TRBD1 (6 bases). The CDR3 spans 14 residues. The V end lost 3 bases, the J end lost 9 bases, and 18 bases lay between the germline ends. Germline V CDR1 and CDR2: MDHEN, SYDVKM. For the CDR3, the DNA is TGTGCCAGCAGTTTGCGACAGGCTACCCAAAGGCAGTACTTC. It codes for CASSLRQATQRQYF.

The V call is TRBV7-3, the J call TRBJ1-1; D may be TRBD1 (6 bases). The germline V gene has CDR1 SGHTA and CDR2 FQGTGA. V was cut by 4 bases and J by 0 bases, with 27 bases left in between. CDR3 size: 20 residues. CDR3 sequence: CASSWKGVPTTLHMNTEAFF. In nucleotides, the CDR3 is TGTGCCAGCAGCTGGAAGGGGGTACCCACCACCCTCCACATGAACACTGAAGCTTTCTTT.

CDR3 amino acids: CASSTRTEAFYEQYF. The CDR3 DNA reads as TGTGCCAGCAGTACCCGGACGGAGGCTTTCTACGAGCAGTACTTC. The V gene is TRBV28, the J gene TRBJ2-7; D might be TRBD2 (5 bases). CDR3 length: 15 amino acids. Between the trimmed V and J ends, which lost 5 bases and 3 bases, there was a span of 17 bases. Germline-derived CDR1 and CDR2 are MDHEN and SYDVKM. The whole variable domain, filled in from reference TRBV28 and TRBJ2-7, reads DVKVTQSSRYLVKRTGEKVFLECVQDMDHENMFWYRQDPGLGLRLIYFSYDVKMKEKGDIPEGYSVSREKKERFSLILESASTNQTSMYLCASSTRTEAFYEQYFGPGTRLTVT.

CDR3 coding DNA: TGTGCCAGTAGTATCGACAGACCCCGGCCCTACAATGAGCAGTTCTTC. This gives the protein CASSIDRPRPYNEQFF. This chain connects TRBV19 to TRBJ2-1, with D perhaps TRBD1 (5 bases). Between the trimmed V and J ends, which lost 3 bases and 2 bases, there was a span of 14 bases. The germline gives CDR1 LNHDA, CDR2 SQIVND (reference sequence). The CDR3 loop spans 16 amino acids.